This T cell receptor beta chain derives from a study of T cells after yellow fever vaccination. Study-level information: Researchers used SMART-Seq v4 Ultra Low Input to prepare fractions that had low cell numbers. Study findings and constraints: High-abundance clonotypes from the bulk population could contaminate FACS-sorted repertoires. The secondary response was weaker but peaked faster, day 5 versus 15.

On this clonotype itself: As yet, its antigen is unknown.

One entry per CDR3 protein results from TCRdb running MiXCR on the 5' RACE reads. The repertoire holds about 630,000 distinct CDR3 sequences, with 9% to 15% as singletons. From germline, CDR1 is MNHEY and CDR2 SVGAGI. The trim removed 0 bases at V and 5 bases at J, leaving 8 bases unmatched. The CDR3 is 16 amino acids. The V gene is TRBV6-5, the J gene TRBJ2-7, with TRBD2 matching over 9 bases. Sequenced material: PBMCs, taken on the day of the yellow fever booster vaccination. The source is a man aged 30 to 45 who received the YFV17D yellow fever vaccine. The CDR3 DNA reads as TGTGCCAGCAGTTACTCGGTCCGCGGGAGGGCCCACGAGCAGTACTTC. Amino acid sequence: CASSYSVRGRAHEQYF.